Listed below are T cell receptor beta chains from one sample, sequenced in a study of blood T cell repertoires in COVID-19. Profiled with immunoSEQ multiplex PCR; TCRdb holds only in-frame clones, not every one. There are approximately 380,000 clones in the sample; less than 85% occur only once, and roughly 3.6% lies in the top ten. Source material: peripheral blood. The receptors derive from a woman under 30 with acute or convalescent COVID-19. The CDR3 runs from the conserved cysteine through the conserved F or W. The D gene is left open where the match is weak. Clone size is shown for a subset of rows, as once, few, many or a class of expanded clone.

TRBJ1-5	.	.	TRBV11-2	CASSLDQGQPQHF	TGTGCCAGCAGCTTAGACCAGGGTCAGCCCCAGCATTTT
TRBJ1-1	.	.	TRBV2	CASRYRVSGEAFF	TGTGCCAGCAGGTACAGGGTTTCCGGTGAAGCTTTCTTT
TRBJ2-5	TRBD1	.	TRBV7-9	CASSIGTGDGTQYF	TGTGCCAGCAGCATAGGGACAGGGGATGGGACCCAGTACTTC
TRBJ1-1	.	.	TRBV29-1	CSVVTQKNTEAFF	TGCAGCGTTGTAACACAGAAGAACACTGAAGCTTTCTTT
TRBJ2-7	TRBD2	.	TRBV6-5	CASSYSREGVGQYF	TGTGCCAGCAGTTACTCGAGGGAGGGAGTAGGGCAGTACTTC
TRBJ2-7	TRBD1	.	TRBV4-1	CASSQLQTGAYYEQYF	TGCGCCAGCAGCCAACTACAGACAGGGGCGTACTACGAGCAGTACTTC
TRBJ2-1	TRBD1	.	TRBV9	CASGETGAGNEQFF	TGTGCCAGCGGGGAGACAGGGGCGGGCAATGAGCAGTTCTTC
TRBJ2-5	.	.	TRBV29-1	CSVQGKETQYF	TGCAGTGTACAGGGTAAAGAGACCCAGTACTTC
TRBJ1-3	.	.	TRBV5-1	CASSPNLGTGNTIYF	TGCGCCAGCAGTCCTAACTTGGGCACTGGAAACACCATATATTTT
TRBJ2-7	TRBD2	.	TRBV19	CASSTSGRDYEQYF	TGTGCCAGTAGTACTAGCGGGAGGGACTACGAGCAGTACTTC
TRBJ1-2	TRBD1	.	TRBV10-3	CAISENRGNHYGYTF	TGTGCCATCAGTGAGAACAGGGGAAATCACTATGGCTACACCTTC
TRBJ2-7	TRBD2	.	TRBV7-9	CASSFLAGETYEQYF	TGTGCCAGCAGCTTTCTAGCGGGAGAAACCTACGAGCAGTACTTC
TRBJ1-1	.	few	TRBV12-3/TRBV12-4	CASSPMNTEAFF	TGTGCCAGCAGCCCTATGAACACTGAAGCTTTCTTT
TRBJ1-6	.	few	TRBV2	CASIASRDSPLHF	TGTGCCAGCATAGCGTCTCGGGATTCACCCCTCCACTTT
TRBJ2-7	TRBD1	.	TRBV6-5	CASKSGQGTYEQYF	TGTGCCAGCAAATCGGGACAGGGAACCTACGAGCAGTACTTC
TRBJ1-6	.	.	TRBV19	CASSPDSFDNSPLHF	TGTGCCAGTAGTCCGGACAGCTTCGATAATTCACCCCTCCACTTT
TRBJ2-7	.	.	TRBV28	CATWGGHEQYF	TGTGCCACGTGGGGGGGGCACGAGCAGTACTTC
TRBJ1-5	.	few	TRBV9	CASSASPVGGQPQHF	TGTGCCAGCAGCGCCAGCCCCGTTGGCGGTCAGCCCCAGCATTTT
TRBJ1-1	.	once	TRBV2	CASSPLFTRTEAFF	TGTGCCAGCAGCCCGCTGTTCACGAGGACTGAAGCTTTCTTT
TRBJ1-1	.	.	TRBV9	CASSAGDGGREAFF	TGTGCCAGCAGCGCCGGGGATGGAGGAAGGGAAGCTTTCTTT
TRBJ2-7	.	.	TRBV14	CASSSQGSYEQYF	TGTGCCAGCAGCAGTCAGGGGTCCTACGAGCAGTACTTC
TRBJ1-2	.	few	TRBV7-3	CASSTGPGYTF	TGTGCCAGCAGCACAGGGCCTGGCTACACCTTC
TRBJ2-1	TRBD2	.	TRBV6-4	CASSLMAGEFGEQFF	TGTGCCAGCAGCCTAATGGCGGGAGAGTTCGGTGAGCAGTTCTTC
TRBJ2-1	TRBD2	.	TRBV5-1	CASSWTSVDNEQFF	TGCGCCAGCAGCTGGACTAGCGTAGACAATGAGCAGTTCTTC
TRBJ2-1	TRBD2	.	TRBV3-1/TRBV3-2	CASSRTSGGARGEQFF	TGTGCCAGCAGCCGGACTAGCGGGGGGGCCAGAGGAGAGCAGTTCTTC
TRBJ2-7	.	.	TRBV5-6	CASSLRGSYEQYF	TGTGCCAGCAGCTTAAGGGGGTCCTACGAGCAGTACTTC
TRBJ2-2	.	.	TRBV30	CAWPGSGDANTGELFF	TGTGCCTGGCCTGGATCGGGTGACGCGAACACCGGGGAGCTGTTTTTT
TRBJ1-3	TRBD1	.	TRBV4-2	CASSQADRGSGNTIYF	TGTGCCAGCAGCCAGGCAGACAGGGGCTCTGGAAACACCATATATTTT
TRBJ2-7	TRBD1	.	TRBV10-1	CASSGSDRGNEQYF	TGCGCCAGCAGTGGCTCGGACAGGGGAAACGAGCAGTACTTC
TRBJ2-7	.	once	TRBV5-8	CASSLDYTSYEQYF	TGTGCCAGCAGCTTGGACTATACCTCCTACGAGCAGTACTTC
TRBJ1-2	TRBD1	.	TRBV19	CASSTRGQGIYGYTF	TGTGCCAGTAGTACAAGGGGACAGGGGATTTATGGCTACACCTTC
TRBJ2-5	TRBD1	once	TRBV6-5	CASSYTGEGGETQYF	TGTGCCAGCAGTTACACAGGGGAAGGGGGAGAGACCCAGTACTTC
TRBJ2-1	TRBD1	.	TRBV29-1	CSVEPYWTGAYNEQFF	TGCAGCGTTGAACCGTATTGGACAGGGGCCTACAATGAGCAGTTCTTC
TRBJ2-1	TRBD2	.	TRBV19	CASSIDPLGGFPYNEQFF	TGTGCCAGTAGTATAGATCCCTTGGGAGGGTTCCCCTACAATGAGCAGTTCTTC
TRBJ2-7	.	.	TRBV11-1	CASSLGLDYEQYF	TGTGCCAGCAGCTTGGGGCTCGACTACGAGCAGTACTTC
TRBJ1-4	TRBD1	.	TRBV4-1	CASSQPGTVNEKLFF	TGCGCCAGCAGCCAACCTGGGACAGTTAATGAAAAACTGTTTTTT
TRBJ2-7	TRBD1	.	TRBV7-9	CASSSPGQGLDEQYF	TGTGCCAGCAGCTCTCCGGGACAGGGTTTGGACGAGCAGTACTTC
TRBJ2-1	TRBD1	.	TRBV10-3	CAIRTGTGESYNEQFF	TGTGCCATCAGGACCGGGACAGGGGAGTCCTACAATGAGCAGTTCTTC
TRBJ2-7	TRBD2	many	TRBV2	CASSSGGAIEQYF	TGTGCCAGCAGTAGCGGGGGGGCCATCGAGCAGTACTTC
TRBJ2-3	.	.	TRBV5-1	CASSSGSGDTDTQYF	TGCGCCAGCAGCTCAGGGTCAGGGGACACAGATACGCAGTATTTT
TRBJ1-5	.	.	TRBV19	CASSSRLSQGQHF	TGTGCCAGTAGTTCCCGCTTAAGCCAGGGCCAGCATTTT
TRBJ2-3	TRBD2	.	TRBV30	CACLVAGGLVTQYF	TGTGCCTGTCTGGTAGCGGGGGGCCTGGTTACGCAGTATTTT
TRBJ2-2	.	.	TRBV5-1	CASFSHESGELFF	TGCGCCAGCTTTTCCCACGAGTCCGGGGAGCTGTTTTTT
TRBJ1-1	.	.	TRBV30	CAWSVNRATEAFF	TGTGCCTGGAGTGTCAACAGGGCCACTGAAGCTTTCTTT
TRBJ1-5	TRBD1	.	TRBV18	CASSPGQGVRNQPQHF	TGTGCCAGCTCACCGGGACAGGGGGTTCGCAATCAGCCCCAGCATTTT
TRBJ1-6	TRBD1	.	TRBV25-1	CASSKRTGGFGSPLHF	TGTGCCAGCAGTAAAAGGACAGGGGGCTTTGGGTCACCCCTCCACTTT
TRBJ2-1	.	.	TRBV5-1	CASSLGLGNEQFF	TGCGCCAGCAGCCTGGGACTGGGCAATGAGCAGTTCTTC
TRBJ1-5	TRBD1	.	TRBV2	CASSPDRADQPQHF	TGTGCCAGCAGTCCAGACAGGGCGGATCAGCCCCAGCATTTT
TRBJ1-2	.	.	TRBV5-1	CASSSTRTDYGYTF	TGCGCCAGCAGCAGCACTAGGACTGACTATGGCTACACCTTC
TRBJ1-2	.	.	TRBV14	CASTPGGGYGYTF	TGTGCCAGCACTCCGGGGGGCGGATATGGCTACACCTTC
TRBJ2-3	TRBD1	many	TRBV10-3	CAIRSQGGTDTQYF	TGTGCCATCAGGTCTCAGGGGGGCACAGATACGCAGTATTTT
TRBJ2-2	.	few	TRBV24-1	CATSEATGFTGELFF	TGTGCCACCAGTGAGGCCACAGGATTCACCGGGGAGCTGTTTTTT
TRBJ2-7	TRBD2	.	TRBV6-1	CASSEDSLGLAGLIEQYF	TGTGCCAGCAGTGAAGATTCCCTCGGGCTAGCGGGTTTAATCGAGCAGTACTTC
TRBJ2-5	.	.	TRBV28	CASSLSGQETQYF	TGTGCCAGCAGTTTATCCGGGCAAGAGACCCAGTACTTC
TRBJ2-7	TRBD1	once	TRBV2	CASIPGQGAREQYF	TGTGCCAGCATTCCGGGACAGGGGGCTCGCGAGCAGTACTTC
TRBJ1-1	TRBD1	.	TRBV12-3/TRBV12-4	CARDREDTEAFF	TGTGCCAGAGACAGGGAGGACACTGAAGCTTTCTTT
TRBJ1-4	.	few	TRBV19	CASSTLTARGGFF	TGTGCCAGTAGTACCCTCACCGCCCGAGGTGGGTTTTTT
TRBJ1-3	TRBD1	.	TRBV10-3	CAISSGTGTGNTIYF	TGTGCCATCAGTAGCGGGACAGGGACTGGAAACACCATATATTTT
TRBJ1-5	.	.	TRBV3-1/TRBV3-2	CASSQYRGPGYPPQHF	TGTGCCAGCAGCCAGTATCGGGGTCCCGGTTACCCGCCCCAGCATTTT